The entry below describes one T cell receptor (beta chain). Antigen unknown. These data originate in a study of CD8+ T cells in alopecia areata. Study results and limitations: Patients shared TCRs less clearly than mice did, possibly owing to HLA. Lesional scalp, notably in alopecia totalis/universalis, had clonality above that of normal scalp. Normal skin contains resident alphabeta T cells, and these are also sequenced in scalp samples.

CD4+ and CD8+ T cells were sorted from PBMCs stained for CD3, CD4 and CD8. This CDR3 has 14 amino acids. CDR1 and CDR2 from the germline V gene are MNHEY and SMNVEV (reference sequence). V shed 6 bases, J shed 6 bases, and the junction held 5 bases outside the gene matches. Isolated RNA was reverse transcribed into cDNA used as the sequencing template. Assay: immunoSEQ multiplex PCR; the TCRdb copy retains only in-frame clones and omits some. The sample yields 95,000 to 110,000 clones, around 60% seen once. The J gene is TRBJ1-5, the V gene TRBV27, with 10 positions matching TRBD1. The source is a human donor in good health. Sequencing was done on a sample of CD4+ T cells sorted from blood. CDR3 nucleotide sequence: TGTGCCAGCAGCAGGACAGGGGGGGTTCAGCCCCAGCATTTT. Its protein is CASSRTGGVQPQHF.